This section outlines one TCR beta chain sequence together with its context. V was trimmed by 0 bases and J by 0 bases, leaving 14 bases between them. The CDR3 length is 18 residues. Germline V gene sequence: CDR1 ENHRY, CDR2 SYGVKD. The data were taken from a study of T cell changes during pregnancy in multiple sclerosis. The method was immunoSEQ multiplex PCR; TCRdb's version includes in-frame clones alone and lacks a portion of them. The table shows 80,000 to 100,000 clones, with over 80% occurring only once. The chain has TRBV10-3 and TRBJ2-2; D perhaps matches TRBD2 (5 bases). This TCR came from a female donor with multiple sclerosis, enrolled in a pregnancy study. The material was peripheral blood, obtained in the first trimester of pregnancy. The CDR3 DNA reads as TGTGCCATCAGTGAGTCGCCGGGGTTAGTCGCGAACACCGGGGAGCTGTTTTTT. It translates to CAISESPGLVANTGELFF.